What follows is one TCR beta chain and its context. The junction departs from germline at one end; a sequencing error may be responsible. They isolated at least 7 million PBMCs from each sample. Next came a second PCR, run for about 7 to 11 cycles, which used a sample-barcoded 5' primer along with a J-beta primer mix. TCRdb reanalysed the 5' RACE reads using MiXCR and keeps one entry per CDR3 protein. This sample has fewer than 900,000 distinct CDR3 sequences, with 40% to 45% found just once. This entry comes from a study of blood T cells in healthy people across ages. Germline lookup yields CDR1 SGHTA and CDR2 FQGTGA. The CDR3 length is 14 residues.

V gene TRBV7-3 combines with J gene TRBJ2-6, with TRBD1 as a possible D gene (5 bases). The sample was blood. The sequence was obtained from a woman aged 55-70 years in good health. This CDR3 reads CASSLDSGADVLTF. CDR3 sequence (DNA): TGTGCCAGCAGCTTAGACTCTGGGGCCGACGTCCTGACTTTC.